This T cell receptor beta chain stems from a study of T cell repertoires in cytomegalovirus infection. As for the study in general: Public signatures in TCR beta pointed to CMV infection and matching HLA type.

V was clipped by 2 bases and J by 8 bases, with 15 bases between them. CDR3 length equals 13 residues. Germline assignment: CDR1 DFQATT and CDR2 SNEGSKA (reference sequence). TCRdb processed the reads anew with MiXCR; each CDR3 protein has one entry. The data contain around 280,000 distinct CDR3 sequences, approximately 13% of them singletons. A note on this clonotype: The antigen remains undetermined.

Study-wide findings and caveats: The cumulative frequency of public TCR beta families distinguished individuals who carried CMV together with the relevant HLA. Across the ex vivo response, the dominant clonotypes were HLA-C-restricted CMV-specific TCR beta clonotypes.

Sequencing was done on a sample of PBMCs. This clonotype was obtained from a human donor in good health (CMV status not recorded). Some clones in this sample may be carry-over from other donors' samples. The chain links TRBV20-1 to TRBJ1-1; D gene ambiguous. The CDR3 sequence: CSARSDPLTEAFF. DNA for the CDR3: TGCAGTGCTAGATCAGATCCGTTGACAGAAGCTTTCTTT.